These T cell receptor beta chains were read from a single sample in a study of blood T cell repertoires in COVID-19. Method: immunoSEQ multiplex PCR; TCRdb's copy keeps in-frame clones and lacks some. This sample has about 220,000 clones, with around 82% found just once. The sequencing input was PBMCs or T cells enriched from blood (not recorded which). The receptors stem from a woman between 50 and 59 years old who had been exposed to COVID-19. Both conserved end residues are part of each CDR3. The D gene is left open where the match is weak. For some rows the clone size is stated as once, few or many, or as a class when expanded; others skip it.

cdr3_length: 17; d_call: NA; j_call: TRBJ1-5; clone_size: NA; v_call: TRBV7-2; cdr3_aa: CASSLEGVRRVGQPQHF; cdr3_nt: TGTGCCAGCAGCTTAGAGGGGGTACGGCGGGTGGGACAGCCCCAGCATTTT
cdr3_length: 16; d_call: TRBD2; j_call: TRBJ2-3; clone_size: NA; v_call: TRBV15; cdr3_aa: CATSTLSSGFTDTQYF; cdr3_nt: TGTGCCACCAGCACCCTCTCTAGCGGGTTCACAGATACGCAGTATTTT
cdr3_length: 15; d_call: TRBD2; j_call: TRBJ2-1; clone_size: NA; v_call: TRBV6-5; cdr3_aa: CASGPRTGGGAEQFF; cdr3_nt: TGTGCCAGCGGCCCCCGGACTGGCGGGGGGGCGGAGCAGTTCTTC
cdr3_length: 15; d_call: NA; j_call: TRBJ1-4; clone_size: NA; v_call: TRBV4-2; cdr3_aa: CASSQEPGANEKLFF; cdr3_nt: TGTGCCAGCAGCCAAGAACCGGGGGCTAATGAAAAACTGTTTTTT
cdr3_length: 15; d_call: TRBD1; j_call: TRBJ1-2; clone_size: NA; v_call: TRBV7-9; cdr3_aa: CASSLSGTGISSYTF; cdr3_nt: TGTGCCAGCAGTCTTTCCGGGACAGGGATAAGTAGCTACACCTTC
cdr3_length: 15; d_call: TRBD2; j_call: TRBJ2-5; clone_size: NA; v_call: TRBV5-1; cdr3_aa: CASSWAQGGVETQYF; cdr3_nt: TGCGCCAGCAGCTGGGCCCAGGGAGGGGTGGAGACCCAGTACTTC
cdr3_length: 15; d_call: NA; j_call: TRBJ2-7; clone_size: NA; v_call: TRBV7-9; cdr3_aa: CASSPGRDTYYEQYF; cdr3_nt: TGTGCCAGCAGCCCAGGCCGGGACACTTACTACGAGCAGTACTTC
cdr3_length: 14; d_call: TRBD2; j_call: TRBJ2-3; clone_size: NA; v_call: TRBV6-4; cdr3_aa: CASSGGGETDTQYF; cdr3_nt: TGTGCCAGCAGTGGGGGGGGTGAAACAGATACGCAGTATTTT
cdr3_length: 13; d_call: TRBD1; j_call: TRBJ1-1; clone_size: NA; v_call: TRBV6-5; cdr3_aa: CASSYPDRGEAFF; cdr3_nt: TGTGCCAGCAGTTACCCGGACAGGGGCGAAGCTTTCTTT
cdr3_length: 14; d_call: TRBD1; j_call: TRBJ1-2; clone_size: few; v_call: TRBV24-1; cdr3_aa: CATSDPDRGYGYTF; cdr3_nt: TGTGCCACCAGTGATCCCGACAGGGGCTATGGCTACACCTTC